Presented here are 15 T cell receptor beta chains from one specimen sequenced in a study of blood T cell repertoires in COVID-19 (dated by TCRdb to about 2020). The library relied on the immunoSEQ multiplex PCR assay. TCRdb carries this immuneACCESS record with in-frame sequences only. Its versions omit some clonotypes, under half of them owing to an unresolved V gene in the studies checked, with the rest unexplained. The sample has 150,000 to 200,000 clones on record, 82% of them singletons. The ten biggest clones cover about 10% of the sample. The sequenced sample consisted of PBMCs or T cells enriched from blood (not recorded which). These receptors all stem from a man aged 40-55 years who had recovered from COVID-19.

The chain is built from TRBV5-1 and TRBJ2-3; the D gene is possibly TRBD1 (6 bases). This CDR3 spans 15 amino acids. From germline, CDR1 is SGHRS and CDR2 YFSETQ. Trimming took 0 bases from V and 3 from J, leaving 11 bases between them. The CDR3 is CASSLVNRATDTQYF. As DNA, the CDR3 is TGCGCCAGCAGCTTGGTAAACAGGGCAACAGATACGCAGTATTTT.

The V and J genes are TRBV15 and TRBJ2-4; D might be TRBD2 (6 bases). The CDR3 runs 17 residues. Trimming cost V 0 bases and J 6 bases, with 18 bases left between them. Germline CDR1 reads LNHNV; CDR2 reads YYDKDF (reference sequence). The DNA for the CDR3 is TGTGCCACCAGCAGAGATCGGCCCCCCGGGACTTCAAACATTCAGTACTTC. Protein: CATSRDRPPGTSNIQYF.

V usage is TRBV10-3 and J usage is TRBJ1-2, with TRBD1 matching 7 bases. The V and J ends lost 6 bases and 1 base, in that order; junction bases with no gene match: 11. The CDR3 runs to 16 residues. Germline lookup yields CDR1 ENHRY and CDR2 SYGVKD. The CDR3: CAISHKQGIDNYGYTF. CDR3 DNA sequence: TGTGCCATCAGCCACAAACAGGGGATCGATAACTATGGCTACACCTTC.

The V and J genes are TRBV18 and TRBJ2-1; 9 bases are shared with TRBD2. Germline CDR1 is KGHSH and CDR2 is LQKENI. With 6 bases clipped from V and 8 bases from J, the junction kept 11 bases outside the gene matches. The CDR3 covers 15 residues. CDR3: CASSLRQTSGDEQFF. The CDR3 nucleotides read TGTGCCAGCTCCCTGCGGCAGACTAGCGGCGATGAGCAGTTCTTC. Looking up the rest from reference TRBV18 and TRBJ2-1 gives the full variable domain: NAGVMQNPRHLVRRRGQEARLRCSPMKGHSHVYWYRQLPEEGLKFMVYLQKENIIDESGMPKERFSAEFPKEGPSILRIQQVVRGDSAAYFCASSLRQTSGDEQFFGPGTRLTVL.

Only one count was recorded for this clone. The rearrangement joins TRBV7-2 to TRBJ2-2, with 9 bases aligning to TRBD1. Germline V gives CDR1 SGHTA, CDR2 FQGNSA. There are 17 residues in the CDR3. J gave up 7 bases and V 4 bases, and 13 bases lay outside the gene matches. CDR3 sequence reads: CASSSGWGQGRIGELFF. The DNA for the CDR3 is TGTGCCAGCAGCTCAGGCTGGGGACAGGGAAGAATCGGGGAGCTGTTTTTT.

The chain has TRBV2 and TRBJ1-3; tentative D call: TRBD1 (6 bases). Germline V gene lookup returns CDR1 SNHLY and CDR2 FYNNEI. The CDR3 extends over 13 amino acids. Trimming shortened V by 6 bases and J by 1 base, and 7 bases separated the two germline ends. CDR3 DNA: TGTGCCAGCAGGAGGGGGTCTGGAAACACCATATATTTT. It codes for CASRRGSGNTIYF.

The V and J genes are TRBV4-3 and TRBJ1-2; D uncertain. Trimming cost V 1 base and J 3 bases, with 12 bases left between them. Looked up from germline, CDR1 is LGHNA and CDR2 is YSLEER. The CDR3 is 15 amino acids. CDR3 amino acids: CASSQAWAAHYGYTF. The CDR3 DNA sequence: TGCGCCAGCAGCCAAGCTTGGGCAGCTCACTATGGCTACACCTTC.

V usage is TRBV3-1 (or the pseudogene TRBV3-2) and J usage is TRBJ2-1, with TRBD2 matching over 12 bases. The CDR3 contains 18 residues. Germline trimming cut 0 bases from V and 6 bases from J; bases unmatched to any gene: 9. Germline CDR1 is LGHDT and CDR2 is YNNKEL (reference sequence). The CDR3 DNA is TGTGCCAGCAGCCAAGAGGGGAAAAAGACTAGCGGGGGCAATGAGCAGTTCTTC. Translation: CASSQEGKKTSGGNEQFF.

The chain has TRBV6-2 or TRBV6-3 and TRBJ1-5, with unresolved D. Looked up from germline, CDR1 is MNHEY and CDR2 is SVGEGT. The CDR3 has 14 amino acids. V lost 6 bases, J lost 6 bases, and 15 bases lay in between. CDR3 region: CASSPVTPGQPQHF. The CDR3 coding sequence is TGTGCCAGCAGCCCCGTGACACCCGGTCAGCCCCAGCATTTT.

The chain couples TRBV7-9 to TRBJ2-7; D ambiguous. Per germline, CDR1 SEHNR and CDR2 FQNEAQ (reference sequence). V shed 5 bases and J shed 0 bases, with 8 bases lying between them. This CDR3 has 13 amino acids. The chain's CDR3 is CASSLAGSYEQYV. CDR3 nucleotide sequence: TGTGCCAGCAGCCTCGCCGGCTCCTACGAGCAGTACGTC.

The rearrangement joins TRBV10-3 to TRBJ1-2; 7 bases fit TRBD1. The CDR3 covers 13 residues. Per the germline V gene, CDR1 is ENHRY and CDR2 is SYGVKD. With V trimmed by 4 bases and J by 3 bases, 2 bases remained unmatched. CDR3 sequence: CAISGGTDYGYTF. CDR3 nucleotide sequence: TGTGCCATCAGTGGGGGGACAGACTATGGCTACACCTTC.

The rearrangement links TRBV11-2 to TRBJ2-7; TRBD2 matches 9 bases. CDR1 is SGHAT and CDR2 is FQNNGV in the germline V gene. The CDR3 runs to 16 residues. J lost 7 bases, V lost 4 bases, and 14 bases had no gene match. The CDR3 spells CASSSLGSSGINEQYV. In DNA, the CDR3 is TGTGCCAGCAGCTCACTTGGATCTAGCGGGATTAATGAGCAGTACGTC.

The genes are TRBV6-5 and TRBJ1-2, with D unclear. Trimming pared 11 bases from V and 4 bases from J, leaving 20 bases between. Germline-derived CDR1 and CDR2 are MNHEY and SVGAGI. The CDR3 length is 14 residues. The CDR3 here is CAVHKKGDSYGYTF. In DNA, the CDR3 is TGTGCCGTACACAAGAAGGGAGATTCCTATGGCTACACCTTC.

The gene calls are TRBV5-1 and TRBJ1-1; 10 nucleotides line up with TRBD1. J was trimmed by 1 base and V by 2 bases; bases with no gene match: 5. Germline V gene data show CDR1 as SGHRS and CDR2 as YFSETQ. This CDR3 spans 16 amino acids. CDR3 sequence reads: CASSFRTGGSNTEAFF. The CDR3, as DNA: TGCGCCAGCAGCTTCCGGACAGGGGGGTCGAACACTGAAGCTTTCTTT.

The genes are TRBV6-5 and TRBJ1-4; TRBD1 matches at 9 bases. CDR3 length: 13 residues. The junction had 8 bases not matched to a gene; V was cut back by 11 bases and J by 7 bases. The V gene's germline CDR1 is MNHEY and CDR2 SVGAGI. CDR3 protein: CAGRTGVGEKLFF. In DNA form, the CDR3 reads TGTGCCGGGCGGACAGGGGTCGGTGAAAAACTGTTTTTT.